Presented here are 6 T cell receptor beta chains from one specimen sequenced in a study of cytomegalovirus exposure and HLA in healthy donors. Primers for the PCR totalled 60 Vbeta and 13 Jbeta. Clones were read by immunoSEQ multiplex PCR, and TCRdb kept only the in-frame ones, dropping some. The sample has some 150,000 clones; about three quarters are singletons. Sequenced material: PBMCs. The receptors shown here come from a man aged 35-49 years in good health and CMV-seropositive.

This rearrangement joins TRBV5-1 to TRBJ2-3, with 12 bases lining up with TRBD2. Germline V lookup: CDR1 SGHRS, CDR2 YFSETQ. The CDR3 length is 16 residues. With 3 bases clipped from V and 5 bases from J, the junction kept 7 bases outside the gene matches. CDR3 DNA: TGCGCCAGCAGCTGGGGCCTAGCGGGAGGGAGAGATACGCAGTATTTT. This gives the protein CASSWGLAGGRDTQYF.

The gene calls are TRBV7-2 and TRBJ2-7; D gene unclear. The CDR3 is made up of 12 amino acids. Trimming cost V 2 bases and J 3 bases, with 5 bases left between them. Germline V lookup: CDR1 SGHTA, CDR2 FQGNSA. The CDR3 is CASSLSLYEQYF. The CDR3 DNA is TGTGCCAGCAGCTTAAGCCTCTACGAGCAGTACTTC.

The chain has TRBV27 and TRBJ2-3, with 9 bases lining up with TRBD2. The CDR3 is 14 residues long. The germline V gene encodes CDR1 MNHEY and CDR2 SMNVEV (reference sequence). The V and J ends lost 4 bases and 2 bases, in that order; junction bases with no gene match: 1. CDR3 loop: CASSSSGNTDTQYF. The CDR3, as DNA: TGTGCCAGCAGTTCTAGCGGGAACACAGATACGCAGTATTTT.

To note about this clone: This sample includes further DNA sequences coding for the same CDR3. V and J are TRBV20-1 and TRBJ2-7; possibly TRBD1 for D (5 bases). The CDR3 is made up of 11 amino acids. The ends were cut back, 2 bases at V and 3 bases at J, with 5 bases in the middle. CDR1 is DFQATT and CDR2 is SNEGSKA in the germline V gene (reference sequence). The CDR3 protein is CSARQGYEQYF. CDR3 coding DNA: TGCAGTGCTAGACAGGGCTACGAGCAGTACTTC.

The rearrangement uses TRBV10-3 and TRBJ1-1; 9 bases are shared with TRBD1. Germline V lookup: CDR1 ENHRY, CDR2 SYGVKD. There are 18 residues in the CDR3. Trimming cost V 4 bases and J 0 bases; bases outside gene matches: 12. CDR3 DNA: TGTGCCATCAGTGGGTTCTCCACAACAGGGGGCCTGAACACTGAAGCTTTCTTT. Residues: CAISGFSTTGGLNTEAFF.

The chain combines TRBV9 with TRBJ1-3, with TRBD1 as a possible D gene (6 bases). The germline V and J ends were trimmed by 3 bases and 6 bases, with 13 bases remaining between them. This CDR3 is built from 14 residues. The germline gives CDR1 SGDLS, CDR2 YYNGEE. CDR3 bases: TGTGCCAGCAGCGCATCAGGGGTAGCAAACACCATATATTTT. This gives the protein CASSASGVANTIYF.